These 20 T cell receptor beta chains originate from one sample sequenced in a study of OX40 agonist ivuxolimab in advanced cancers. Clones were sequenced by immunoSEQ multiplex PCR, and TCRdb holds only the in-frame ones, with some missing. Here the sample spans 76,000 or so clones, over 75% being singletons. The input for sequencing was CD4+ or CD8+ T cells sorted from blood, taken in a trial of the OX40 agonist ivuxolimab. These receptors came from an adult with an advanced solid tumor such as melanoma, head and neck, liver or kidney cancer.

The table lists this clone with a count of one. This chain connects TRBV7-9 to TRBJ1-3, with D perhaps TRBD1 (5 bases). Looked up from germline, CDR1 is SEHNR and CDR2 is FQNEAQ (reference sequence). V was pared by 4 bases and J by 0 bases, with 13 bases between. The CDR3 length is 16 residues. CDR3 sequence reads: CASSSIVGVSGNTIYF. DNA of the CDR3: TGTGCCAGCAGCTCGATAGTGGGGGTCTCTGGAAACACCATATATTTT.

This clone was counted once. This chain links TRBV6-1 with TRBJ1-5, with 9 bases matching TRBD1. The CDR3 has 18 residues. Germline CDR1 is MNHNS and CDR2 is SASEGT. V trimming: 1 base; J trimming: 1 base; junction bases outside the gene matches: 8. CDR3 in DNA: TGTGCCAGCAGTGAAGGGGACAGGGCCTATAACAGCAATCAGCCCCAGCATTTT. Its translation: CASSEGDRAYNSNQPQHF.

The V gene is TRBV19, the J gene TRBJ1-2, with 7 bases that match TRBD1. V dropped 10 bases and J dropped 2; count of bases not matched to a gene: 13. Germline values: CDR1 LNHDA, CDR2 SQIVND (reference sequence). The CDR3 runs to 15 residues. The CDR3, as DNA: TGTGCCACTGCTTCGACAGGGATCCAAAACTATGGCTACACCTTC. Protein: CATASTGIQNYGYTF.

The chain links TRBV6-6 to TRBJ1-1, with D possibly matching TRBD1 (5 bases). Between the trimmed V and J ends, which lost 7 bases and 2 bases, there was a span of 14 bases. The CDR3 length is 14 residues. Germline CDR1 reads MNHNY; CDR2 reads SVGAGI (reference sequence). The CDR3 nucleotides are TGTGCCAGCACCCGACAGAGAGCCAACACTGAAGCTTTCTTT. Translating it yields CASTRQRANTEAFF.

The rearrangement links TRBV5-6 to TRBJ1-5; possible D gene TRBD1, 5 bases. The CDR3 contains 14 residues. The V gene's germline CDR1 is SGHDT and CDR2 YYEEEE. The V end lost 3 bases, the J end lost 3 bases, and 10 bases lay between the germline ends. The CDR3 nucleotides read TGTGCCAGCAGCTCCGGACACCACAATCAGCCCCAGCATTTT. It specifies CASSSGHHNQPQHF.

CDR3 residues: CASNTPGQGHEQFF. The CDR3, as DNA: TGTGCCAGCAATACCCCGGGACAGGGCCATGAGCAGTTCTTC. This rearrangement joins TRBV5-8 to TRBJ2-1, with 9 bases aligning to TRBD1. The CDR3 sequence is 14 residues long. The V segment lost 6 bases and the J segment 8 bases; nucleotides outside the gene matches: 9. Germline loops: CDR1 SGHTS, CDR2 YDEGEE.

The V call is TRBV4-3, the J call TRBJ1-4; D ambiguous. The V gene lost 4 bases and the J gene lost 0 bases, with 12 bases spanning the gap. The CDR3 is 16 amino acids. Looked up from germline, CDR1 is LGHNA and CDR2 is YSLEER. CDR3 DNA sequence: TGCGCCAGCAGCCGGGGAGGAGGAGCAACTAATGAAAAACTGTTTTTT. Translation: CASSRGGGATNEKLFF.

This clone was picked up one time. This rearrangement joins TRBV11-3 to TRBJ1-1; D is perhaps TRBD1 (6 bases). Germline CDR1 and CDR2: SGHNT and YENEEA. The V gene lost 5 bases and the J gene lost 7 bases, with 14 bases spanning the gap. The CDR3 is 13 residues long. CDR3 nucleotides: TGTGCCAGCAGCCAGGGGACTGGTATTGAAGCTTTCTTT. Translation: CASSQGTGIEAFF. Based on the CDR3 plus reference TRBV11-3 and TRBJ1-1, the full variable domain is EAGVVQSPRYKIIEKKQPVAFWCNPISGHNTLYWYLQNLGQGPELLIRYENEEAVDDSQLPKDRFSAERLKGVDSTLKIQPAELGDSAVYLCASSQGTGIEAFFGQGTRLTVV.

This clone occurred a few times. This chain joins TRBV11-1 and TRBJ2-7; 8 bases are shared with TRBD1. CDR3 size: 14 residues. J gave up 9 bases and V 6 bases, and 13 bases lay outside the gene matches. Per the germline V gene, CDR1 is SGHAT and CDR2 is FQDESV (reference sequence). CDR3 sequence reads: CASRQKNGQGGQYF. The CDR3 nucleotides are TGTGCCAGCAGGCAAAAGAACGGACAGGGAGGGCAGTACTTC.

V gene TRBV27 combines with J gene TRBJ1-3; D may be TRBD1 (5 bases). Germline V gene lookup returns CDR1 MNHEY and CDR2 SMNVEV (reference sequence). This CDR3 has 15 residues. The V and J ends lost 0 bases and 1 base respectively, with 7 bases between them. The CDR3 nucleotides read TGTGCCAGCAGTTTATCATCAGGGTCTGGAAACACCATATATTTT. Amino acid sequence: CASSLSSGSGNTIYF.

This chain uses TRBV27 with TRBJ2-1, with 8 bases identical to TRBD2. The CDR3 length is 13 residues. From germline, CDR1 is MNHEY and CDR2 SMNVEV (reference sequence). Trimming took 7 bases from V and 9 from J; bases not matched to a gene: 8. The CDR3 region has the DNA TGTGCCAGCACCTTCACTAGCGGTAGTGAGCAGTTCTTC. Its protein product is CASTFTSGSEQFF.

The genes are TRBV6-1 and TRBJ2-3; D not resolved. CDR3 length: 14 residues. Germline V gene data show CDR1 as MNHNS and CDR2 as SASEGT. Trimming left V 3 bases short and J 3 bases short, with 10 bases between. CDR3: CASSDIAGTDTQYF. CDR3 coding DNA: TGTGCCAGCAGTGACATAGCTGGGACAGATACGCAGTATTTT.

V is TRBV5-1 and J is TRBJ2-7, with TRBD2 as a possible D gene (7 bases). Germline CDR1 SGHRS, CDR2 YFSETQ. The V end lost 6 bases, the J end lost 1 base, and 14 bases lay between the germline ends. CDR3 size: 14 residues. DNA for the CDR3: TGCGCCAGCACGGGGGGCGCCCCATCCTACGAGCAGTACTTC. Its protein product is CASTGGAPSYEQYF.

About this clone: A junction boundary mismatches the germline segment, possibly from a read error. Other DNA sequences of this sample code for an identical CDR3. The rearrangement joins TRBV9 to TRBJ1-1; 7 nucleotides match TRBD1. The germline CDR1 and CDR2 sequences are SGDLS and YYNGEE. The length of the CDR3 is 14 residues. In DNA form, the CDR3 reads TGTGCCAGCAGCTTGACAGGGAGTAACACTGAGGCTTTCTTT. It yields the protein CASSLTGSNTEAFF.

V gene TRBV12-5 combines with J gene TRBJ1-5; D gene uncertain. In germline, CDR1 is LGHNT, CDR2 FRNRAP. V was shortened by 1 base and J by 7 bases, with 11 bases between the two germline ends. The CDR3 extends over 14 amino acids. Here the CDR3 DNA reads TGTGCTAGTGGTTTGGAGCCACTCGGGCAGCCCCAGCATTTT. It is translated as CASGLEPLGQPQHF.

The chain combines TRBV2 with TRBJ2-1, with 9 bases identical to TRBD2. This CDR3 is 15 amino acids long. Germline values: CDR1 SNHLY, CDR2 FYNNEI. V trimming: 2 bases; J trimming: 8 bases; junction bases outside the gene matches: 7. The CDR3 nucleotides read TGTGCCAGCAGTGAATTTAGCGGGAGTATCGATGAGCAGTTCTTC. Encoded protein: CASSEFSGSIDEQFF.

The V call is TRBV5-1, the J call TRBJ1-1, with D tentatively TRBD1 (5 bases). There are 16 residues in the CDR3. CDR1 and CDR2 from the germline V gene are SGHRS and YFSETQ. V lost 4 bases to trimming and J lost 1 base, with 17 bases between them. The CDR3 DNA sequence: TGCGCCAGCAGCACGGACACGGGACGGACGAACACTGAAGCTTTCTTT. This codes for CASSTDTGRTNTEAFF.

V is TRBV5-5 and J is TRBJ2-7; D may be TRBD1 (6 bases). The ends were cut back, 1 base at V and 6 bases at J, with 8 bases in the middle. This CDR3 is 12 amino acids long. Germline V lookup: CDR1 SGHKS, CDR2 YYEKEE (reference sequence). CDR3 in amino acids: CASSLTGSEQYF. The CDR3 DNA is TGTGCCAGCAGCTTGACAGGGAGCGAGCAGTACTTC.

The chain has TRBV5-5 and TRBJ1-2, with D unclear. Germline CDR1 reads SGHKS; CDR2 reads YYEKEE (reference sequence). Between the trimmed V and J ends, which lost 0 bases and 6 bases, there was a span of 18 bases. The CDR3 consists of 16 residues. The CDR3 sequence: CASSLEGWGGENGYTF. CDR3 coding DNA: TGTGCCAGCAGCTTGGAAGGCTGGGGTGGAGAGAATGGCTACACCTTC.

Written as DNA, the CDR3 is TGTGCCAGCTCACTCGAGAGGGTAGGTCAGCCCCAGCATTTT. Its translation: CASSLERVGQPQHF. The chain couples TRBV18 to TRBJ1-5; D remains ambiguous. Trimming shortened V by 4 bases and J by 6 bases, and 13 bases separated the two germline ends. CDR1 is KGHSH, CDR2 LQKENI, per germline. CDR3 length: 14 amino acids.